The 21 T cell receptor beta chains presented below share a single source sample, sequenced in a study of cytomegalovirus exposure and HLA in healthy donors. The method was immunoSEQ multiplex PCR; TCRdb's version includes in-frame clones alone and lacks a portion of them. The sample lists about 130,000 clones, roughly 87% occurring once. Specimen: PBMCs. The source is a woman aged 18-29 years in good health and CMV-seronegative.

The J gene is TRBJ1-5, the V gene TRBV27; a weak D match, TRBD1 (6 bases). The V gene lost 6 bases and the J gene lost 1 base, with 19 bases spanning the gap. This CDR3 region has 17 residues. Per germline, CDR1 MNHEY and CDR2 SMNVEV (reference sequence). CDR3 amino acids: CASSRKGPGVSNQPQHF. CDR3 nucleotides: TGTGCCAGCAGCCGAAAGGGGCCAGGGGTAAGCAATCAGCCCCAGCATTTT.

The V call is TRBV9, the J call TRBJ1-2; TRBD1 aligns across 11 bases. The CDR3 runs to 16 residues. V trimming: 0 bases; J trimming: 4 bases; junction bases outside the gene matches: 5. In germline, CDR1 is SGDLS, CDR2 YYNGEE. CDR3 sequence (DNA): TGTGCCAGCAGCGTAGCGGGACAGGGGGGGATCTATGGCTACACCTTC. Translation gives CASSVAGQGGIYGYTF. The entire variable domain, with the rest obtained from reference TRBV9 and TRBJ1-2, is as follows: DSGVTQTPKHLITATGQRVTLRCSPRSGDLSVYWYQQSLDQGLQFLIQYYNGEERAKGNILERFSAQQFPDLHSELNLSSLELGDSALYFCASSVAGQGGIYGYTFGSGTRLTVV.

This chain uses TRBV10-3 with TRBJ1-2; 9 bases map to TRBD1. V was pared by 11 bases and J by 1 base, with 14 bases of the junction left unmatched. This CDR3 is built from 16 residues. Germline values: CDR1 ENHRY, CDR2 SYGVKD. The CDR3 is CASQTPTGGFNYGYTF. The CDR3 DNA reads TGTGCCTCCCAGACACCGACAGGGGGTTTTAACTATGGCTACACCTTC.

V gene TRBV6-1 combines with J gene TRBJ2-1; no clear D. Germline V lookup: CDR1 MNHNS, CDR2 SASEGT. Trimming left V 2 bases short and J 0 bases short, with 8 bases between. The length of the CDR3 is 15 residues. The CDR3 region has the DNA TGTGCCAGCAGTGAATATTCGAGCTCCTACAATGAGCAGTTCTTC. It codes for CASSEYSSSYNEQFF.

The genes are TRBV11-2 and TRBJ1-1; maybe TRBD1 (6 bases). The CDR3 is 16 residues long. The V and J ends lost 5 bases and 0 bases respectively, with 16 bases between them. CDR1 and CDR2 (germline): SGHAT, FQNNGV. The CDR3 region is CASSEGGGSVNTEAFF. The CDR3 DNA reads as TGTGCCAGCAGCGAAGGGGGGGGCTCGGTGAACACTGAAGCTTTCTTT.

The V and J genes are TRBV27 and TRBJ1-2; D is uncertain. V lost 4 bases, J lost 4 bases, and 13 bases lay in between. There are 14 residues in the CDR3. The germline V gene encodes CDR1 MNHEY and CDR2 SMNVEV (reference sequence). The CDR3 spells CASSSAGSIYGYTF. In DNA, the CDR3 is TGTGCCAGCAGTTCGGCCGGGAGCATCTATGGCTACACCTTC.

This sequence joins TRBV27 and TRBJ1-1, with D unresolved. Germline V gene sequence: CDR1 MNHEY, CDR2 SMNVEV (reference sequence). Deletions cut 1 base from V and 2 bases from J, with 11 bases between. The CDR3 is made up of 15 amino acids. The CDR3 reads CASSLFGRGNTEAFF. The CDR3 DNA follows: TGTGCCAGCAGTTTATTTGGCAGAGGAAACACTGAAGCTTTCTTT.

The chain uses TRBV4-1 and TRBJ1-5; tentative D call: TRBD1 (5 bases). Germline V gene data show CDR1 as MGHRA and CDR2 as YSYEKL. This CDR3 region has 14 residues. Trimming cost V 1 base and J 6 bases, with 10 bases left between them. CDR3 sequence reads: CASSQVGGGQPQHF. The CDR3 DNA sequence: TGCGCCAGCAGCCAAGTGGGGGGAGGTCAGCCCCAGCATTTT.

The chain combines TRBV18 with TRBJ2-7; 9 bases match TRBD1. The ends lost 2 bases at V and 2 bases at J; junction bases unmatched: 4. This CDR3 comprises 15 residues. Per germline, CDR1 KGHSH and CDR2 LQKENI. The CDR3: CASSPGQGRAYEQYF. The CDR3 bases are TGTGCCAGCTCACCAGGACAGGGGAGAGCCTACGAGCAGTACTTC.

The chain joins TRBV9 to TRBJ1-1; maybe TRBD1 (6 bases). Trimming left V 0 bases short and J 11 bases short, with 11 bases between. The CDR3 is made up of 12 amino acids. The germline CDR1 and CDR2 sequences are SGDLS and YYNGEE. The CDR3 region is CASSVEGVGAFF. CDR3 DNA sequence: TGTGCCAGCAGCGTAGAGGGGGTCGGGGCTTTCTTT.

The CDR3, as DNA: TGCGCCAGCAGCCCGGGACAGGTAGCACACATTTATACGCAGTATTTT. This encodes CASSPGQVAHIYTQYF. This chain uses TRBV5-1 with TRBJ2-3; 8 bases map to TRBD1. Trimming at V came to 4 bases and at J to 7 bases, leaving 14 bases not matched to a gene. Germline V gives CDR1 SGHRS, CDR2 YFSETQ. This CDR3 comprises 16 residues. The full variable domain, with the rest looked up from reference TRBV5-1 and TRBJ2-3, is KAGVTQTPRYLIKTRGQQVTLSCSPISGHRSVSWYQQTPGQGLQFLFEYFSETQRNKGNFPGRFSGRQFSNSRSEMNVSTLELGDSALYLCASSPGQVAHIYTQYFGPGTRLTVL.

The chain carries TRBV11-2 and TRBJ1-2; D ambiguous. Germline values: CDR1 SGHAT, CDR2 FQNNGV. The CDR3 extends over 14 amino acids. V lost 0 bases and J 8 bases, leaving 13 bases between the germline ends. The DNA for the CDR3 is TGTGCCAGCAGCTTAGATGCGTGGGGAGACGGCTACACCTTC. Its protein product is CASSLDAWGDGYTF.

The gene calls are TRBV4-2 and TRBJ2-5; TRBD2 aligns across 10 bases. CDR3 length: 15 residues. CDR1 is LGHNA and CDR2 is YNFKEQ in the germline V gene. Trimming removed 6 bases from V and 0 bases from J; junction bases left unmatched: 4. Here the CDR3 reads CASRDGLADQETQYF. CDR3 DNA: TGTGCCAGCAGAGACGGACTAGCGGACCAAGAGACCCAGTACTTC.

The CDR3 DNA is TGCGCCAGCAGCGAGACGTCGTCATCCGTAGACTACACCTTC. It is translated as CASSETSSSVDYTF. The J gene is TRBJ1-2, the V gene TRBV10-2; no definite D call. Trimming stripped 6 bases from V and 10 bases from J, with 21 bases between. Germline CDR1 WSHSY, CDR2 SAAADI. The CDR3 spans 14 residues.

The chain uses TRBV18 and TRBJ1-3; 7 bases align to TRBD1. The CDR3 sequence is 14 residues long. Germline V lookup: CDR1 KGHSH, CDR2 LQKENI. The J segment lost 6 bases and the V segment lost 2 bases, leaving 4 bases of the junction unmatched. CDR3 sequence (DNA): TGTGCCAGCTCACCAGGGACAGAACAAAACACCATATATTTT. Encoded protein: CASSPGTEQNTIYF.

This chain uses TRBV6-5 with TRBJ1-5; 7 bases are shared with TRBD1. There are 14 residues in the CDR3. From germline, CDR1 is MNHEY and CDR2 SVGAGI. The V and J ends lost 5 bases and 5 bases, in that order; junction bases with no gene match: 6. In DNA, the CDR3 is TGTGCCAGCAGTAGACAGGGTCCCGATCAGCCCCAGCATTTT. Protein sequence: CASSRQGPDQPQHF.

The gene calls are TRBV2 and TRBJ1-6, with 7 bases lining up with TRBD1. Per the germline V gene, CDR1 is SNHLY and CDR2 is FYNNEI. The V and J ends lost 6 bases and 8 bases, in that order; junction bases with no gene match: 7. The CDR3 totals 14 residues. Written as DNA, the CDR3 is TGTGCCAGCAGGGACAGGCTCCCCCATTCACCCCTCCACTTT. Translation: CASRDRLPHSPLHF.

The rearrangement uses TRBV5-1 and TRBJ2-2; the D gene is possibly TRBD1 (6 bases). In germline, CDR1 is SGHRS, CDR2 YFSETQ. The CDR3 is made up of 15 amino acids. V lost 4 bases, J lost 1 base, and 11 bases lay in between. Here the CDR3 reads CASSQGTVNTGELFF. The CDR3, as DNA: TGCGCCAGCAGCCAGGGGACGGTGAACACCGGGGAGCTGTTTTTT.

The rearrangement links TRBV7-2 to TRBJ1-6, with 9 bases aligning to TRBD1. The V gene's germline CDR1 is SGHTA and CDR2 FQGNSA. The CDR3 runs 15 residues. V lost 4 bases, J lost 6 bases, and 4 bases stayed unmatched. The DNA of the CDR3 is TGTGCCAGCAGCTCCCCGGGACAGGGTAATTCACCCCTCCACTTT. Protein product: CASSSPGQGNSPLHF.

This clone was counted only a few times. The chain combines TRBV9 with TRBJ1-1; weak D call: TRBD1 (6 bases). This CDR3 comprises 13 residues. The germline V gene has CDR1 SGDLS and CDR2 YYNGEE. Trimming removed 4 bases from V and 7 bases from J, with 14 bases in between. The CDR3 spells CASSQHRVNEAFF. The CDR3 DNA reads as TGTGCCAGCAGCCAACACAGGGTAAATGAAGCTTTCTTT.

The V gene is TRBV7-8, the J gene TRBJ1-1; TRBD1 matches 7 bases. The germline CDR1 and CDR2 sequences are SGHVS and FQNEAQ. Germline trimming cut 3 bases from V and 0 bases from J; bases unmatched to any gene: 10. This CDR3 is built from 17 residues. The CDR3 bases are TGTGCCAGCAGCTTTACTCCGGGACAGCGCATGAACACTGAAGCTTTCTTT. It yields the protein CASSFTPGQRMNTEAFF.